The 17 T cell receptor beta chains reported below all come from one sample, sequenced in a study of radiation and T cells in renal cell carcinoma. Assay: immunoSEQ multiplex PCR; the TCRdb copy retains only in-frame clones and omits some. The sample includes some 130,000 clones, over 75% of them seen just once. The time point here: blood 2 weeks post-SBRT. Treatment here: 15 Gy SBRT to primary tumor, nephrectomy 4 weeks later. Material: blood, obtained from a patient whose treatment included radiotherapy and nephrectomy. Every receptor here comes from a woman in her fifties or sixties with renal cell carcinoma.

This clone was seen a single time. This sequence joins TRBV11-2 and TRBJ2-3; D remains unclear. Trimming cost V 5 bases and J 1 base, with 16 bases left between them. The CDR3 sequence is 16 residues long. Germline-derived CDR1 and CDR2 are SGHAT and FQNNGV. CDR3 DNA sequence: TGTGCCAGCAGCCTAACCGGAGTACCCCGCACAGATACGCAGTATTTT. Translating gives CASSLTGVPRTDTQYF. Combining the CDR3 with reference TRBV11-2 and TRBJ2-3 gives the whole variable domain EAGVAQSPRYKIIEKRQSVAFWCNPISGHATLYWYQQILGQGPKLLIQFQNNGVVDDSQLPKDRFSAERLKGVDSTLKIQPAKLEDSAVYLCASSLTGVPRTDTQYFGPGTRLTVL.

This clone occurred many times. The chain combines TRBV5-4 with TRBJ1-2, with 10 bases fitting TRBD1. V trimming: 3 bases; J trimming: 4 bases; junction bases outside the gene matches: 9. Germline V lookup: CDR1 SGHNT, CDR2 YYREEE (reference sequence). The CDR3 spans 16 residues. CDR3 DNA: TGTGCCAGCAGCTCCCTCGGGGGACAGGGGAGCTATGGCTACACCTTC. It codes for CASSSLGGQGSYGYTF.

The chain combines TRBV9 with TRBJ2-1; TRBD2 agrees at 10 bases. Per germline, CDR1 SGDLS and CDR2 YYNGEE. This CDR3 region has 13 residues. V lost 3 bases to trimming and J lost 8 bases; unmatched junction nucleotides: 2. The CDR3 loop is CASSASGGDEQFF. CDR3 in DNA: TGTGCCAGCAGCGCTAGCGGGGGAGATGAGCAGTTCTTC.

This rearrangement joins TRBV5-8 to TRBJ2-7; 9 nucleotides align to TRBD1. Germline V gives CDR1 SGHTS, CDR2 YDEGEE. The CDR3 contains 16 residues. V lost 3 bases and J lost 3; bases outside the gene matches: 10. The chain's CDR3 is CASSYGPGQGLYEQYF. CDR3 nucleotide sequence: TGTGCCAGCAGCTATGGACCGGGACAGGGCCTCTACGAGCAGTACTTC.

The chain joins TRBV28 to TRBJ1-2; D gene ambiguous. V gave up 4 bases and J gave up 4 bases, with 16 bases separating them. Germline assignment: CDR1 MDHEN and CDR2 SYDVKM. This CDR3 has 15 amino acids. CDR3 sequence (DNA): TGTGCCAGCAGTTCCCCCCTGACCGCCCGCTATGGCTACACCTTC. This encodes CASSSPLTARYGYTF.

This clone was observed a few times. The chain combines TRBV2 with TRBJ1-1; 10 bases are shared with TRBD1. This CDR3 contains 13 residues. Unmatched junction bases numbered 3, after V lost 8 bases and J lost 3 bases. From germline, CDR1 is SNHLY and CDR2 FYNNEI. CDR3 protein: CASATGGDTEAFF. In nucleotides, the CDR3 is TGTGCCAGCGCGACAGGGGGCGACACTGAAGCTTTCTTT.

V gene TRBV6-5 combines with J gene TRBJ2-5, with 8 nucleotides matching TRBD1. CDR1 MNHEY and CDR2 SVGAGI come from the germline V gene. V trimming: 6 bases; J trimming: 1 base; junction bases outside the gene matches: 7. The CDR3 totals 15 residues. The CDR3 bases are TGTGCCAGCAGCGGACAGGGAAGAACCCAAGAGACCCAGTACTTC. Translation gives CASSGQGRTQETQYF.

The CDR3: CASSAKGSTGNEKLFF. The CDR3 bases are TGTGCCAGCAGCGCCAAGGGGAGCACAGGGAATGAAAAACTGTTTTTT. The rearrangement uses TRBV7-9 and TRBJ1-4, with D perhaps matching TRBD1 (6 bases). Germline CDR1 is SEHNR and CDR2 is FQNEAQ (reference sequence). Between the trimmed V and J ends, which lost 5 bases and 5 bases, there was a span of 18 bases. This CDR3 contains 16 residues.

V gene TRBV28 combines with J gene TRBJ2-7, with D uncertain. The length of the CDR3 is 13 residues. Germline-derived CDR1 and CDR2 are MDHEN and SYDVKM. Trimming removed 10 bases at V and 7 bases at J, with 20 bases between. The CDR3 nucleotides read TGTGCCACCCGCTCGAATCTTGGGCGGGAGCAGTACTTC. It codes for CATRSNLGREQYF.

This clone was detected once. The chain joins TRBV9 to TRBJ2-7; D gene ambiguous. The CDR3 consists of 16 residues. The germline V gene encodes CDR1 SGDLS and CDR2 YYNGEE. Trimming took 0 bases from V and 0 from J, leaving 13 bases between them. Here the CDR3 DNA reads TGTGCCAGCAGCGTAGAATCCCGTCCAGGCTCCTACGAGCAGTACTTC. Amino acid sequence: CASSVESRPGSYEQYF.

This chain connects TRBV7-9 to TRBJ2-3; weak D call: TRBD2 (6 bases). This CDR3 has 16 residues. Trimming took off 0 bases at V and 2 bases at J, with 12 bases between the two ends. Per germline, CDR1 SEHNR and CDR2 FQNEAQ (reference sequence). The CDR3 loop reads CASSLASGLITDTQYF. Here the CDR3 DNA reads TGTGCCAGCAGCTTAGCGTCGGGACTGATCACAGATACGCAGTATTTT.

The V call is TRBV27, the J call TRBJ1-5; D is undetermined. Germline V gene lookup returns CDR1 MNHEY and CDR2 SMNVEV (reference sequence). V dropped 3 bases and J dropped 4 bases, with 4 bases sitting between them. CDR3 length: 12 amino acids. The CDR3 loop is CASSFVNQPQHF. The CDR3 DNA is TGTGCCAGCAGTTTTGTGAATCAGCCCCAGCATTTT.

This chain links TRBV4-3 with TRBJ1-1; D may be TRBD1 (5 bases). Germline lookup yields CDR1 LGHNA and CDR2 YSLEER. Trimming shortened V by 3 bases and J by 11 bases, and 25 bases separated the two germline ends. The CDR3 is 16 amino acids. The CDR3 DNA reads TGCGCCAGCAGCCAGCTATTAGGGGATATGGGGGGGAATGCTTTCTTT. This encodes CASSQLLGDMGGNAFF.

J is TRBJ2-1 and V is TRBV4-2; perhaps TRBD2 as D (7 bases). Germline V gene data show CDR1 as LGHNA and CDR2 as YNFKEQ. This CDR3 has 15 amino acids. V lost 4 bases and J lost 2, with 12 bases in between. The CDR3 is CASSLTGGPYNEQFF. In DNA, the CDR3 is TGTGCCAGCAGCCTGACGGGGGGCCCCTACAATGAGCAGTTCTTC.

The table lists this clone with a count of one. The chain carries TRBV6-5 and TRBJ2-3; D is unclear. Germline V gene sequence: CDR1 MNHEY, CDR2 SVGAGI. The CDR3 sequence is 16 residues long. Trimming took 2 bases from V and 4 from J, leaving 16 bases between them. CDR3 loop: CASSYRTQPGADTQYF. CDR3 sequence (DNA): TGTGCCAGCAGTTACCGGACGCAACCTGGGGCAGATACGCAGTATTTT.

The rearrangement joins TRBV5-1 to TRBJ2-3; TRBD2 agrees at 11 bases. This CDR3 is built from 17 residues. Germline CDR1 is SGHRS and CDR2 is YFSETQ. Losses at the gene ends were 3 bases for V and 3 bases for J; bases not matched to a gene: 9. CDR3 nucleotides: TGCGCCAGCAGCTCGGGCACCGGGACTAGCGGAACAGATACGCAGTATTTT. It specifies CASSSGTGTSGTDTQYF.

The chain recombines TRBV5-4 with TRBJ1-4, with D perhaps TRBD1 (6 bases). Trimming cost V 0 bases and J 10 bases, with 10 bases left between them. The length of the CDR3 is 13 residues. CDR1 is SGHNT, CDR2 YYREEE, per germline (reference sequence). The CDR3 region has the DNA TGTGCCAGCAGCTTGGCAGGACAGAGAAAACTGTTTTTT. Amino acid sequence: CASSLAGQRKLFF.